The clone carrying this T cell receptor (beta chain) was seen only a few times. Its antigen is not identified. The data belong to a study of T cells in Graves' hyperthyroidism and ophthalmopathy. Study-level results: In the analysis, a 13 V-J model separated ophthalmopathy from stable hyperthyroidism.

RNA transcripts served as the template for amplifying TCR beta CDR3 regions. Carried out on the TCR CDR3, a first-round RT-PCR used the HTBI primer set. TCRdb ran MiXCR on the multiplex PCR reads and lists one entry per CDR3 protein. Seen here are a few hundred thousand distinct CDR3 sequences, approximately 15% observed once, and the top ten hold about 5%. This CDR3 has 16 residues. V lost 3 bases and J lost 6, with 20 bases in between. CDR1 MGHRA and CDR2 YSYEKL come from the germline V gene. It was considered stable Graves' hyperthyroidism when ophthalmopathy did not progress within 18 months. Diagnoses were established using clinical symptoms, serum thyroxine and TRAb, thyroid ultrasound and orbital computed tomography.

This TCR came from a woman younger than 35 with Graves' hyperthyroidism. Sequencing was carried out using blood. The rearrangement links TRBV4-1 to TRBJ1-2; weak D call: TRBD1 (6 bases). CDR3 coding DNA: TGCGCCAGCAGCCAGATCGATGGGGGGCGCGGTGATGGCTACACCTTC. Amino acid sequence: CASSQIDGGRGDGYTF.